The clone carrying this T cell receptor beta chain came up a few times. What it recognizes is unknown. Clones were sequenced by immunoSEQ multiplex PCR, and TCRdb holds only the in-frame ones, with some missing. The sample lists about 130,000 clones; around 81% were seen once. This specimen comes from a study of radiation and T cells in renal cell carcinoma. Time point described: blood 2 weeks post-SBRT. The treatment is: 15 Gy SBRT to primary tumor, nephrectomy 4 weeks later. Findings and limits, study-wide: Top tumor clonotypes rose in blood 2 weeks post-radiation, then contracted.

Germline CDR1 reads MRHNA; CDR2 reads SNTAGT. CDR3 length: 18 residues. The V gene lost 0 bases and the J gene lost 3 bases, with 18 bases spanning the gap. The TCR was taken from a man in his forties or fifties with renal cell carcinoma. The rearrangement links TRBV6-4 to TRBJ2-1, with D tentatively TRBD1 (6 bases). Sequencing was performed on blood, taken from a patient whose treatment included radiotherapy and nephrectomy. The CDR3 DNA sequence: TGTGCCAGCAGTGACTCCCGGATACAGGGTGGGGGCTACAATGAGCAGTTCTTC. Protein product: CASSDSRIQGGGYNEQFF.